This TCR beta chain stems from a study of regulatory T cells in long-lasting Graves disease. Study-wide background: By definition, persistent Graves' disease involved antithyroid drugs for over 5 years alongside positive TSH receptor antibodies.

The TCR beta library used iRepertoire HTBI primers with Arm-PCR amplification of CDR3. TCRdb fed the multiplex PCR reads into MiXCR, producing one record per CDR3 protein. The sample has roughly 450,000 distinct CDR3 sequences, less than 25% seen once; the top ten hold roughly 14%. The time point: persistent/refractory GD, antithyroid drugs over 5 years with positive TRAb. Researchers made the TCR library from RNA that was extracted from PBMCs. Study-wide points: Accuracy was perhaps lowered by the small sample size. TCR diversity in persistent Graves' patients was below that of newly diagnosed ones. Newly diagnosed disease favored TRBV20-1 and TRBJ2-1 over persistent disease.

The V gene's germline CDR1 is GTSNPN and CDR2 SVGIG (reference sequence). CDR3 length: 14 amino acids. Trimming stripped 0 bases from V and 0 bases from J, with 6 bases between. This clonotype was detected a few times. The antigen remains unidentified. The chain has TRBV30 and TRBJ1-5; D gene uncertain. The sequence was obtained from a female donor with Graves disease. The sample in question was peripheral blood mononuclear cells (PBMCs), obtained when the disease was refractory, from a patient treated with antithyroid drugs. For the CDR3, the DNA is TGTGCCTGGAGTGTGAGGCGTAGCAATCAGCCCCAGCATTTT. This encodes CAWSVRRSNQPQHF. The full variable domain, its missing parts supplied by reference TRBV30 and TRBJ1-5, is SQTIHQWPATLVQPVGSPLSLECTVEGTSNPNLYWYRQAAGRGLQLLFYSVGIGQISSEVPQNLSASRPQDRQFILSSKKLLLSDSGFYLCAWSVRRSNQPQHFGDGTRLSIL.